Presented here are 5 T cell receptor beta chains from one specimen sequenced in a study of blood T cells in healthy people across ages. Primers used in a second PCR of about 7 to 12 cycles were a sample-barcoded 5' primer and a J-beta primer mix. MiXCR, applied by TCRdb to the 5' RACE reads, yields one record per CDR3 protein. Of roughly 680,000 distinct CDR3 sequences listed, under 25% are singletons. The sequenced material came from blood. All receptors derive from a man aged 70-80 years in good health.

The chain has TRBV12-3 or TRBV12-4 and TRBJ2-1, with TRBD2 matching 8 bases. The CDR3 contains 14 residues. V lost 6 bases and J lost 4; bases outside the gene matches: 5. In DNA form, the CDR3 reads TGTGCCAGCAGCCCGGGACTAGAGTACAATGAGCAGTTCTTC. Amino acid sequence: CASSPGLEYNEQFF.

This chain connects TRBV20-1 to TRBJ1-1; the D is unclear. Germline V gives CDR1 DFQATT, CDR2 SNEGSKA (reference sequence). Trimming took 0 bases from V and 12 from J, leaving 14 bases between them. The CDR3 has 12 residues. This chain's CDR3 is CSARDGPDGTFF. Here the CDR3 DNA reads TGCAGTGCTAGAGATGGGCCAGACGGGACTTTCTTT.

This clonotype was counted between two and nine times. In nucleotides, the CDR3 is TGTGCCAGCAGTCTCACGGGCCAGCTGTTTTTT. Its protein is CASSLTGQLFF. This rearrangement joins TRBV7-2 to TRBJ1-4, with D unclear. The germline V gene encodes CDR1 SGHTA and CDR2 FQGNSA. Between the trimmed V and J ends, which lost 6 bases and 14 bases, there was a span of 13 bases. This CDR3 comprises 11 residues. The whole variable domain, filled in from reference TRBV7-2 and TRBJ1-4, reads GAGVSQSPSNKVTEKGKDVELRCDPISGHTALYWYRQSLGQGLEFLIYFQGNSAPDKSGLPSDRFSAERTGGSVSTLTIQRTQQEDSAVYLCASSLTGQLFFGSGTQLSVL.

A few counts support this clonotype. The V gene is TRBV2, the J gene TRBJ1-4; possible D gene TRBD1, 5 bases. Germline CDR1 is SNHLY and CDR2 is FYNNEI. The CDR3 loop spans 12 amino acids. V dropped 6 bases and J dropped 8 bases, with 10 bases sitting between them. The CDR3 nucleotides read TGTGCCAGCAGAAAGGGGTCAGAAAAACTGTTTTTT. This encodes CASRKGSEKLFF.

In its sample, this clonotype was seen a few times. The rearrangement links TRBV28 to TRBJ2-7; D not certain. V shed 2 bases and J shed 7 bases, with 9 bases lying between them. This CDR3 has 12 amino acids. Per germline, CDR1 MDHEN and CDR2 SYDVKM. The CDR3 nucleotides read TGTGCCAGCAGTTTACAAGTCGGAGAGCAGTACTTC. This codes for CASSLQVGEQYF.